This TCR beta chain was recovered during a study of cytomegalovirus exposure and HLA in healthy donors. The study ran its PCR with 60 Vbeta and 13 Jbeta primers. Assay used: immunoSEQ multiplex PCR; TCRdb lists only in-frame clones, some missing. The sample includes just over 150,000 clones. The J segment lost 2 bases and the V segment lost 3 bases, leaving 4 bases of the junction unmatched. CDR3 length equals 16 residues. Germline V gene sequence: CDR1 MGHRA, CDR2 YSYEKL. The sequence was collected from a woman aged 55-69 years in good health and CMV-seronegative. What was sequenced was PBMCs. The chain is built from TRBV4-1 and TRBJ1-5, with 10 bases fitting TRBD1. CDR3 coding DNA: TGCGCCAGCAGCCATGCCGGGACAGGGGGCAATCAGCCCCAGCATTTT. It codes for CASSHAGTGGNQPQHF.